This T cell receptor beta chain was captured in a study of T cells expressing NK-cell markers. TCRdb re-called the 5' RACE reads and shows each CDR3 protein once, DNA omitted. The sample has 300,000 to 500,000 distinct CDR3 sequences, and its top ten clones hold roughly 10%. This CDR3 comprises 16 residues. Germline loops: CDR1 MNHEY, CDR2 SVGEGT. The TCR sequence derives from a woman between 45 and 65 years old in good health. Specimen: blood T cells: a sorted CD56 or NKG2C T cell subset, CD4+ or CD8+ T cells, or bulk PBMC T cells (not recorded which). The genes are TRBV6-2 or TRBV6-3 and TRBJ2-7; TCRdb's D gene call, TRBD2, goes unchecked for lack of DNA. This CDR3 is CASSPGLAGGPREQYF.